This T cell receptor beta chain was captured in a study of neurological immune-mediated disorders. TCRdb re-called the 5' RACE reads through MiXCR, storing one row per CDR3 protein. The sample lists about 87,000 distinct CDR3 sequences; 3% to 4% were seen once. Germline CDR1 reads SGHTA; CDR2 reads FQGNSA. The CDR3 loop spans 14 amino acids. The V segment lost 5 bases and the J segment 3 bases; nucleotides outside the gene matches: 6. Many counts were recorded for this clonotype. The chain recombines TRBV7-2 with TRBJ2-7; TRBD1 aligns across 8 bases. The sample was PBMCs. This TCR derives from a woman aged 50 to 60 with multiple sclerosis. This CDR3 reads CASSPDRVVYEQYF. The CDR3 DNA reads as TGTGCCAGCAGCCCGGACAGGGTCGTCTACGAGCAGTACTTC.